The source of this T cell receptor beta chain is a study of CD8 T cells in Susac syndrome (dated by TCRdb to the late 2010s). About the full investigation: Whether CD8+ T cell activation and differentiation in Susac syndrome was antigen driven was tested using repertoire sequencing.

RNA was extracted using the RNeasy kit, and roughly 0.5 to 1 microgram was reverse transcribed with random hexamers. TCR beta CDR3 regions were amplified with the immunoSEQ multiplex PCR assay covering 54 Vbeta and 13 Jbeta segments. PCR amplification bias was corrected using a synthetic template baseline for primer optimization and computational correction. On the authors' methods: Only productive sequences were kept, with reads annotated to V, D and J genes according to IMGT and analyzed in immunoSEQ Analyzer. Clonality was computed as one minus Shannon entropy normalized by log2 of the number of productive unique sequences. For each patient and control, public and private clones were evaluated within the 100 most prevalent clones. A clone was defined as Susac-specific if it was absent from the healthy and MS cohorts, from over a thousand published viral clones and from other ImmuneACCESS disease sequences. Clones were called with MiXCR by TCRdb after fastp trimmed the public reads at Q25, and only in-frame beta chains were retained. All rows with the same CDR3 protein become a single entry with the most common DNA and genes. TCRdb, rather than the study authors, made the V and J calls. The sample yields 150,000 to 200,000 distinct CDR3 sequences; 85% to 95% were counted once. Roughly 0.13% of the sample rests with the top ten.

Reading the germline V gene (reference sequence) gives CDR1 SEHNR and CDR2 FQNEAQ. V and J lose 3 bases and 1 base, and a span of 6 bases separates them. CDR3 length: 13 amino acids, cysteine to phenylalanine. CDR3 DNA only is kept here, 39 bases in frame from base 1. Overall results and qualifications from the work: The TCR sequencing and HLA analysis was acknowledged to have included a relatively small number of individuals.

On this clonotype: It has no known antigen specificity. There are no base qualities to consult, and no much larger clone falls within one base.

Peripheral blood CD8+ and CD4+ T cells from healthy donors, Susac syndrome patients and multiple sclerosis patients were profiled by high-throughput TCR beta sequencing. Healthy donors were age- and sex-matched controls. Bulk CD8+ and CD4+ T cells were purified by magnetic negative isolation, whereas CD8+ TEMRA cells were enriched by FACS. Blood was drawn into EDTA tubes, processed within 24 hours, and PBMCs were isolated by density gradient centrifugation. PBMCs intended for TCR sequencing were cryopreserved in liquid nitrogen and were subsequently thawed in a 37 degrees C water bath. The sorted or isolated CD4+, CD8+ and CD8+ TEMRA cells reached a purity of at least 90%.

The chain couples TRBV7-9 to TRBJ1-1; the D gene is not confidently resolved. The clonotype comes from a human donor in good health. Sequenced sample: CD4+ T cells from PBMCs. The CDR3 sequence is CASSFTTNTEAFF. The DNA sequence is as follows: TGTGCCAGCAGCTTTACGACGAACACTGAAGCTTTCTTT.